These 27 T cell receptor beta chains were all obtained from the same sample, sequenced in a study of OX40 agonist ivuxolimab in advanced cancers. TCRdb keeps only in-frame clones here, not all; method: immunoSEQ multiplex PCR. The table records 15,000 to 20,000 clones, around 80% of them present only once. This sample comprised CD4+ or CD8+ T cells sorted from blood, obtained in a trial of the OX40 agonist ivuxolimab. The source of these receptors is an adult with an advanced solid tumor such as melanoma, head and neck, liver or kidney cancer.

The chain has TRBV7-3 and TRBJ2-7, with a weak D call TRBD1 (6 bases). Trimming removed 3 bases from V and 1 base from J, with 13 bases in between. The germline gives CDR1 SGHTA, CDR2 FQGTGA. The CDR3 extends over 15 amino acids. The CDR3 is CASSLYGGHSYEQYF. The CDR3 nucleotides read TGTGCCAGCAGCTTGTATGGGGGCCATTCCTACGAGCAGTACTTC.

This clone appeared a single time. The DNA of the CDR3 is TGCGCCAGCAGCTTGGGGGATGGTGAAGCTTTCTTT. This translates into CASSLGDGEAFF. The rearrangement uses TRBV5-1 and TRBJ1-1; D uncertain. The CDR3 is 12 residues long. Germline-derived CDR1 and CDR2 are SGHRS and YFSETQ. Trimming stripped 0 bases from V and 7 bases from J, with 7 bases between.

The chain has TRBV5-6 and TRBJ1-4; D is uncertain. Looked up from germline, CDR1 is SGHDT and CDR2 is YYEEEE. V dropped 3 bases and J dropped 8 bases, with 11 bases sitting between them. The CDR3 contains 13 residues. The CDR3 nucleotides are TGTGCCAGCAGCTCACATAGGGCGGAAAAACTGTTTTTT. Its translation is CASSSHRAEKLFF.

This clone is categorized as medium-sized (0.01 to 0.1%). V is TRBV4-1 and J is TRBJ1-3; 8 bases line up with TRBD1. CDR1 and CDR2 (germline): MGHRA, YSYEKL. Unmatched junction bases numbered 15, after V lost 3 bases and J lost 5 bases. This CDR3 is 18 amino acids long. The DNA of the CDR3 is TGCGCCAGCAGCCAGCGGACAGGGTCTCTTGGGGGTAGAAACACCATATATTTT. It yields the protein CASSQRTGSLGGRNTIYF.

This clone was observed a handful of times. Other DNA sequences of this sample code for an identical CDR3. The CDR3 DNA follows: TGCAGCGTTGAAGATTGGGATGTTAGGACTGAAGCTTTCTTT. This sequence encodes CSVEDWDVRTEAFF. V is TRBV29-1 and J is TRBJ1-1; no reliable D call. Trimming cost V 0 bases and J 5 bases, with 13 bases left between them. The CDR3 is made up of 14 amino acids. The germline gives CDR1 SQVTM, CDR2 ANQGSEA.

The chain links TRBV11-2 to TRBJ2-3, with 8 bases lining up with TRBD2. V shed 3 bases, J shed 2 bases, and the junction held 4 bases outside the gene matches. Germline lookup yields CDR1 SGHAT and CDR2 FQNNGV. CDR3 size: 15 residues. The CDR3 region is CASSFPAGDTDTQYF. The CDR3 DNA is TGTGCCAGCAGCTTCCCAGCGGGGGACACAGATACGCAGTATTTT.

The genes are TRBV6-1 and TRBJ2-2; TRBD2 matches at 9 bases. The J segment lost 6 bases and the V segment lost 6 bases, leaving 5 bases of the junction unmatched. The length of the CDR3 is 14 residues. The germline gives CDR1 MNHNS, CDR2 SASEGT. Here the CDR3 reads CASRTRGGAGELFF. DNA of the CDR3: TGTGCCAGCAGGACCCGCGGGGGGGCCGGGGAGCTGTTTTTT.

The gene calls are TRBV9 and TRBJ2-1, with D hard to call. Between the trimmed V and J ends, which lost 3 bases and 5 bases, there was a span of 9 bases. The CDR3 has 13 residues. CDR1 SGDLS and CDR2 YYNGEE come from the germline V gene. Written as DNA, the CDR3 is TGTGCCAGCAGCGCGCTTCTTAACAATGAGCAGTTCTTC. Its translation: CASSALLNNEQFF.

In this sample, this clone is large. The V and J genes are TRBV4-1 and TRBJ2-7; the match to TRBD2 covers 10 bases. Germline CDR1 is MGHRA and CDR2 is YSYEKL. This CDR3 contains 17 residues. V was clipped by 1 base and J by 4 bases; unmatched bases: 10. This chain's CDR3 is CASSQVSSGGSPYEQYF. CDR3 sequence (DNA): TGCGCCAGCAGCCAAGTGTCTAGCGGGGGTTCCCCTTACGAGCAGTACTTC.

The genes are TRBV12-5 and TRBJ2-1; D might be TRBD1 or TRBD2, each matching 5 bases. V lost 5 bases, J lost 6 bases, and 17 bases lay in between. CDR1 and CDR2 (germline): LGHNT, FRNRAP. The CDR3 sequence is 15 residues long. The CDR3 protein is CASGTSRDHLNEQFF. The CDR3 nucleotides read TGTGCTAGTGGTACCTCTAGGGACCACCTCAATGAGCAGTTCTTC.

In its sample, this clone was seen a few times. The rearrangement uses TRBV5-4 and TRBJ2-3; TRBD2 might be the D (6 bases). The CDR3 runs to 12 residues. In germline, CDR1 is SGHNT, CDR2 YYREEE (reference sequence). The V and J ends lost 4 bases and 8 bases respectively, with 11 bases between them. CDR3 sequence reads: CASSGEERTQYF. CDR3 nucleotide sequence: TGTGCCAGCAGCGGGGAGGAGCGTACGCAGTATTTT.

CDR3 loop: CASSPRTGANTGELFF. The CDR3 DNA is TGTGCCAGCAGCCCCCGGACAGGGGCGAACACCGGGGAGCTGTTTTTT. The chain uses TRBV11-2 and TRBJ2-2; 9 nucleotides align to TRBD1. Trimming cost V 5 bases and J 0 bases; bases outside gene matches: 4. The CDR3 contains 16 residues. Germline CDR1 reads SGHAT; CDR2 reads FQNNGV.

In this sample, this clone turned up a few times. The chain joins TRBV27 to TRBJ1-1, with D possibly being TRBD1 (5 bases). With 5 bases removed from V and 3 bases from J, the gap between germline ends came to 10 bases. The CDR3 spans 13 residues. Looked up from germline, CDR1 is MNHEY and CDR2 is SMNVEV (reference sequence). The chain's CDR3 is CASSTGGYTEAFF. CDR3 sequence (DNA): TGTGCCAGCAGTACCGGGGGGTACACTGAAGCTTTCTTT.

This clone was found once. The chain uses TRBV4-1 and TRBJ1-1, with TRBD1 as a possible D gene (5 bases). Germline V CDR1 and CDR2: MGHRA, YSYEKL. The CDR3 consists of 15 residues. The germline V and J ends were trimmed by 0 bases and 6 bases, with 14 bases remaining between them. In DNA, the CDR3 is TGCGCCAGCAGCCAAGACGCAACCAGGGTAGCTGAAGCTTTCTTT. Amino acids: CASSQDATRVAEAFF.

The J gene is TRBJ2-7, the V gene TRBV5-1; the D gene could be TRBD1 or TRBD2 (5 bases each). V shed 1 base and J shed 5 bases, with 13 bases lying between them. Germline V lookup: CDR1 SGHRS, CDR2 YFSETQ. The CDR3 sequence is 14 residues long. CDR3 nucleotide sequence: TGCGCCAGCAGCTTGTTGGGGGAATGGGACGAGCAGTACTTC. Protein sequence: CASSLLGEWDEQYF. Drawing the rest from reference TRBV5-1 and TRBJ2-7, the complete variable domain is KAGVTQTPRYLIKTRGQQVTLSCSPISGHRSVSWYQQTPGQGLQFLFEYFSETQRNKGNFPGRFSGRQFSNSRSEMNVSTLELGDSALYLCASSLLGEWDEQYFGPGTRLTVT.

V and J are TRBV4-1 and TRBJ1-1; D gene uncertain. Germline V gene data show CDR1 as MGHRA and CDR2 as YSYEKL. V was pared by 3 bases and J by 6 bases, with 14 bases between. The CDR3 is made up of 14 amino acids. For the CDR3, the DNA is TGCGCCAGCAGCCACGAACGAGGGTCTCCTGAAGCTTTCTTT. Translating it yields CASSHERGSPEAFF.

In the case of this clone: Other DNA sequences of this sample code for an identical CDR3. The J gene is TRBJ2-3, the V gene TRBV9; the match to TRBD2 covers 7 bases. In germline, CDR1 is SGDLS, CDR2 YYNGEE. Germline trimming cut 0 bases from V and 0 bases from J; bases unmatched to any gene: 7. CDR3 length: 17 amino acids. CDR3: CASSVEGGDSSTDTQYF. The CDR3 coding sequence is TGTGCCAGCAGCGTAGAGGGAGGGGACTCCAGCACAGATACGCAGTATTTT.

This clone was found once. This chain joins TRBV5-6 and TRBJ2-5; D is unclear. Germline CDR1 SGHDT, CDR2 YYEEEE. Trimming stripped 2 bases from V and 5 bases from J, with 10 bases between. The CDR3 covers 13 residues. CDR3 amino acids: CASSFASAETQYF. Written as DNA, the CDR3 is TGTGCCAGCAGCTTTGCCAGTGCCGAGACCCAGTACTTC.

The chain employs TRBV6-1 and TRBJ2-7; TRBD1 aligns across 8 bases. The CDR3 runs 14 residues. Germline V gene data show CDR1 as MNHNS and CDR2 as SASEGT. The V gene end was trimmed by 2 bases and the J gene end by 5 bases; junction bases not matched to a gene: 5. The CDR3 DNA is TGTGCCAGCAGTGAAAGAGACAGGGGAAACGAGCAGTACTTC. Translated: CASSERDRGNEQYF.

The rearrangement links TRBV6-5 to TRBJ2-7; D is perhaps TRBD1 or TRBD2 (6 bases each). This CDR3 is 11 amino acids long. Germline V gene data show CDR1 as MNHEY and CDR2 as SVGAGI. V lost 8 bases and J 11 bases, leaving 16 bases between the germline ends. DNA of the CDR3: TGTGCCAGCCGGGGGCCCCAGGGAAAGTACTTC. Protein sequence: CASRGPQGKYF.

This chain connects TRBV5-5 to TRBJ2-5, with a weak D call TRBD2 (5 bases). Germline V gives CDR1 SGHKS, CDR2 YYEKEE (reference sequence). Trimming stripped 6 bases from V and 4 bases from J, with 16 bases between. The CDR3 loop spans 14 amino acids. The CDR3 loop reads CASTYRTGRETQYF. CDR3 in DNA: TGTGCCAGCACCTACCGGACGGGGAGAGAGACCCAGTACTTC. Supplemented by reference TRBV5-5 and TRBJ2-5, the full variable domain reads DAGVTQSPTHLIKTRGQQVTLRCSPISGHKSVSWYQQVLGQGPQFIFQYYEKEERGRGNFPDRFSARQFPNYSSELNVNALLLGDSALYLCASTYRTGRETQYFGPGTRLLVL.

The chain joins TRBV7-8 to TRBJ2-7; tentatively, D is TRBD1 (6 bases). Looked up from germline, CDR1 is SGHVS and CDR2 is FQNEAQ. The CDR3 sequence is 15 residues long. Trimming left V 1 base short and J 1 base short, with 11 bases between. The CDR3 spells CASSLGTGLSYEQYF. DNA of the CDR3: TGTGCCAGCAGCTTAGGTACAGGGTTGTCCTACGAGCAGTACTTC.

The rearrangement links TRBV7-3 to TRBJ2-3; 8 nucleotides line up with TRBD2. The CDR3 runs 13 residues. V dropped 8 bases and J dropped 1; count of bases not matched to a gene: 2. CDR1 is SGHTA, CDR2 FQGTGA, per germline. The CDR3 reads CASRAGGTDTQYF. Here the CDR3 DNA reads TGTGCCAGCCGAGCGGGGGGCACAGATACGCAGTATTTT.

The rearrangement joins TRBV4-1 to TRBJ2-7; D is tentatively TRBD1 or TRBD2 (7 bases each). V was clipped by 4 bases and J by 6 bases, with 13 bases between them. The CDR3 runs 13 residues. CDR1 MGHRA and CDR2 YSYEKL come from the germline V gene. Written as DNA, the CDR3 is TGCGCCAGCAGCCCTGGGAGGGGGCGCGAGCAGTACTTC. It is translated as CASSPGRGREQYF.

This clone was seen only once. This sequence joins TRBV19 and TRBJ2-7; D is possibly TRBD1 or TRBD2 (5 bases each). Per germline, CDR1 LNHDA and CDR2 SQIVND (reference sequence). Between the trimmed V and J ends, which lost 3 bases and 2 bases, there was a span of 8 bases. The CDR3 sequence is 13 residues long. The CDR3 DNA is TGTGCCAGTAGTATGGGGGTCACCTACGAGCAGTACTTC. It yields the protein CASSMGVTYEQYF.

Points on this clone: At one end the junction does not follow the germline gene, possibly because of a read error. The chain uses TRBV5-6 and TRBJ2-7; D ambiguous. Germline lookup yields CDR1 SGHDT and CDR2 YYEEEE. The CDR3 covers 11 residues. CDR3 coding DNA: TGTGTCAGCAGCTTGGAGCGCGAGCAGTACTTC. Protein product: CVSSLEREQYF. The whole variable domain, filled in from reference TRBV5-6 and TRBJ2-7, reads DAGVTQSPTHLIKTRGQQVTLRCSPKSGHDTVSWYQQALGQGPQFIFQYYEEEERQRGNFPDRFSGHQFPNYSSELNVNALLLGDSALYLCVSSLEREQYFGPGTRLTVT.

The chain joins TRBV19 to TRBJ2-1; D ambiguous. The CDR3 sequence is 15 residues long. Germline CDR1 reads LNHDA; CDR2 reads SQIVND (reference sequence). V lost 0 bases to trimming and J lost 3 bases, with 9 bases between them. Here the CDR3 reads CASSIDLSDYNEQFF. The CDR3 DNA follows: TGTGCCAGTAGTATAGATCTGTCGGACTACAATGAGCAGTTCTTC.